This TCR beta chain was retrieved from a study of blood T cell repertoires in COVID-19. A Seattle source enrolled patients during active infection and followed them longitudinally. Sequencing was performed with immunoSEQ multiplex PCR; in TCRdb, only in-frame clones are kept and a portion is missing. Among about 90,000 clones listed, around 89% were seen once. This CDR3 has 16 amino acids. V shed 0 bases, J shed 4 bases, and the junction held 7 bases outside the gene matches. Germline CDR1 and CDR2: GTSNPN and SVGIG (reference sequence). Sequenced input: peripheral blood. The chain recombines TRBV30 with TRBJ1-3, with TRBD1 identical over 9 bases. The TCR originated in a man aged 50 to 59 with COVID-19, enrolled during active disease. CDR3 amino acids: CAWSVSRTGVGNTIYF. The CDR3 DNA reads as TGTGCCTGGAGTGTAAGCCGGACAGGGGTCGGAAACACCATATATTTT.